This TCR beta chain appears in the sequencing data of a study of graft-versus-host responses after intestinal transplantation. As for the study in general: Recipients were given multivisceral, liver-intestinal, or isolated intestinal transplants. General observations from the study: Recipient bone marrow held GvH clones, some seen earlier in ileum or blood. Early declines in HvG clones that occurred post-transplant were associated with peak circulating GvH clone levels. Where graft-donor T cell macrochimerism was present, patients had high graft-versus-host to host-versus-graft clonal ratios in allografts.

Measured with immunoSEQ multiplex PCR; TCRdb has only the in-frame clones, and not every one. This table has under 100,000 clones, around 90% appearing once. The germline V gene has CDR1 SGHRS and CDR2 YFSETQ. The V gene end was trimmed by 3 bases and the J gene end by 7 bases; junction bases not matched to a gene: 9. The CDR3 length is 14 residues. Comment on this clone: What it binds is not known.

The receptor comes from a human donor who was the organ donor for an intestinal transplant. The sequencing here drew on unstimulated CD8+ T cells sorted from spleen or lymph node cells, taken before transplant. The J gene is TRBJ2-7, the V gene TRBV5-1; TRBD1 matches at 8 bases. CDR3 protein: CASSSWTGSEEQYF. CDR3 sequence (DNA): TGCGCCAGCAGCTCGTGGACAGGGTCGGAAGAGCAGTACTTC.